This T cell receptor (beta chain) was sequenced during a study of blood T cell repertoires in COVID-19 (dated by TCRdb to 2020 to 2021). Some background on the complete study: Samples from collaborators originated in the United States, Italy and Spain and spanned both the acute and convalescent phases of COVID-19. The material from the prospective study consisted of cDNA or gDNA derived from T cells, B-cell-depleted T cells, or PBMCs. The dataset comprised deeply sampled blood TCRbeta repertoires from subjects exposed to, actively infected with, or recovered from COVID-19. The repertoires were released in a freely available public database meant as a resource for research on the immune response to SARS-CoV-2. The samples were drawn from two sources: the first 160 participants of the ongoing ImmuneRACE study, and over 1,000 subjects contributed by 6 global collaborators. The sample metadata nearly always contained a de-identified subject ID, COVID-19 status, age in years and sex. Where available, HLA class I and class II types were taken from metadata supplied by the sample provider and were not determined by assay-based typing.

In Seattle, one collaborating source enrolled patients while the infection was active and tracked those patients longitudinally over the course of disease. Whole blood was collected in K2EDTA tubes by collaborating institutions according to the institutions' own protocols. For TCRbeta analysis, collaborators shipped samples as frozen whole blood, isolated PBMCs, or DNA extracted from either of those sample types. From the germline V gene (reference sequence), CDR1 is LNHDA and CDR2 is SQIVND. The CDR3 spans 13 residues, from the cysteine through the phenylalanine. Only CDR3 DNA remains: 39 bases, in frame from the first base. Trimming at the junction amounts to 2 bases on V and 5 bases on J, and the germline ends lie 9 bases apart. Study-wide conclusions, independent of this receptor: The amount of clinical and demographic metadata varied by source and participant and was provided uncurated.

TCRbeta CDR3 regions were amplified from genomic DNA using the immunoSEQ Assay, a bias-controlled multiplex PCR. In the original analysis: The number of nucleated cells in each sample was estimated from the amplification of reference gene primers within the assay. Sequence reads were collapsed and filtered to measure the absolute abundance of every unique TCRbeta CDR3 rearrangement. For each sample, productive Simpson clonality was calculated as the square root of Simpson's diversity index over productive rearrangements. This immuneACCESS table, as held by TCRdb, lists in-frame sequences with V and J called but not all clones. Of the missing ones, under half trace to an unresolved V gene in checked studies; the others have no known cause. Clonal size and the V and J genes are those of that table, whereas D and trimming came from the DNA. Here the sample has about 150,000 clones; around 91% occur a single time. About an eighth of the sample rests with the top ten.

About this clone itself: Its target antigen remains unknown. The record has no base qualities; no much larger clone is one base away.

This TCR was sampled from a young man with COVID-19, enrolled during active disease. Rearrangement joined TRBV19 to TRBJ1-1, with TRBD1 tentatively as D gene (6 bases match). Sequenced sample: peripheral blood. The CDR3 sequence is CASSINQGTEAFF. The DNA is TGTGCCAGTAGTATAAATCAGGGGACTGAAGCTTTCTTT. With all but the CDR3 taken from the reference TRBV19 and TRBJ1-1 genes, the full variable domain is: DGGITQSPKYLFRKEGQNVTLSCEQNLNHDAMYWYRQDPGQGLRLIYYSQIVNDFQKGDIAEGYSVSREKKESFPLTVTSAQKNPTAFYLCASSINQGTEAFFGQGTRLTVV.